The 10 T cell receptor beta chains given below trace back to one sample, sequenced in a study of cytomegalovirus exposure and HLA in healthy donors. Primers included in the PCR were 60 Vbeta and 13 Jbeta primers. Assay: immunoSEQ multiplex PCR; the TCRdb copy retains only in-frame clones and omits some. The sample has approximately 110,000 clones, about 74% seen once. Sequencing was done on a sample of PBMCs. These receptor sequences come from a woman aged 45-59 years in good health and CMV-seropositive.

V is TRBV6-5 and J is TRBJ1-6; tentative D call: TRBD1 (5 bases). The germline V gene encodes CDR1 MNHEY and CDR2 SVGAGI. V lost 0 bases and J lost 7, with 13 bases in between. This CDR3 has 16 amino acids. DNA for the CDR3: TGTGCCAGCAGTTACTCGGGCGGGGCGAGAAATTCACCCCTCCACTTT. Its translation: CASSYSGGARNSPLHF.

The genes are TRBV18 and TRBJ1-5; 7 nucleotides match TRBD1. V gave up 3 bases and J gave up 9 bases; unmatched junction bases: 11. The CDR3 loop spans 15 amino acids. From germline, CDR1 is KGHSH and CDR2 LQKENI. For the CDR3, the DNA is TGTGCCAGCTCACCGCAGAGGACAGGTCCCTTGCCCCAGCATTTT. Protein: CASSPQRTGPLPQHF.

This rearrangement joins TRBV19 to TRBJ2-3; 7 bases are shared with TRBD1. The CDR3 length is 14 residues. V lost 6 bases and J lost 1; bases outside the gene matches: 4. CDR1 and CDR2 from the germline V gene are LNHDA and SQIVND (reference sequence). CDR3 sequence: CASRWTGGTDTQYF. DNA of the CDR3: TGTGCCAGTAGGTGGACAGGAGGCACAGATACGCAGTATTTT.

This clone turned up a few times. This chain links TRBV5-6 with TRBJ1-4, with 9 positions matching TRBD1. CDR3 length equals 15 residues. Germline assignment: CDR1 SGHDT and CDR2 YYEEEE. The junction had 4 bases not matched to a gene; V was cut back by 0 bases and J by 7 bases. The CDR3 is CASSLAGTGTEKLFF. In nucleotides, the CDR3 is TGTGCCAGCAGCTTGGCAGGGACAGGGACTGAAAAACTGTTTTTT.

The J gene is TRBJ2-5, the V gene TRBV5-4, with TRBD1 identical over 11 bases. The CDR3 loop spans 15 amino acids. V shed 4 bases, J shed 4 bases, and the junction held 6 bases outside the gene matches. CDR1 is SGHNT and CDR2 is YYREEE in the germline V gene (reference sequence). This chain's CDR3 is CASSPDRGRPETQYF. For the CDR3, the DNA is TGTGCCAGCAGCCCGGACAGGGGGCGCCCAGAGACCCAGTACTTC.

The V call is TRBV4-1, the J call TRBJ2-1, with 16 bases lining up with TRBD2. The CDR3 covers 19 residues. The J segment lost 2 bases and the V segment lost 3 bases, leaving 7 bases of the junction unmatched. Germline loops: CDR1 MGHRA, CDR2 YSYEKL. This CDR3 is CASSQGGLAGGETYNEQFF. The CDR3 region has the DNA TGCGCCAGCAGCCAGGGGGGACTAGCGGGGGGGGAAACCTACAATGAGCAGTTCTTC.

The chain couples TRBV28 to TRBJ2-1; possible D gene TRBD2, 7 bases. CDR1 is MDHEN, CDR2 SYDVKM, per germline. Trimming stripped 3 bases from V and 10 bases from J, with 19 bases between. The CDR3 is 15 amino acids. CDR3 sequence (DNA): TGTGCCAGCAGTTTTCGCGGGGGCCTTAGCGGCGAGCAGTTCTTC. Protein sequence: CASSFRGGLSGEQFF.

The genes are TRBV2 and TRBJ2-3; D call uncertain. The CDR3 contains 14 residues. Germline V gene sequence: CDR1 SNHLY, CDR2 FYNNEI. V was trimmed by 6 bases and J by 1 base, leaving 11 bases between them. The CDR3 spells CASRRVYGTDTQYF. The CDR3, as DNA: TGTGCCAGCAGGAGAGTGTACGGCACAGATACGCAGTATTTT.

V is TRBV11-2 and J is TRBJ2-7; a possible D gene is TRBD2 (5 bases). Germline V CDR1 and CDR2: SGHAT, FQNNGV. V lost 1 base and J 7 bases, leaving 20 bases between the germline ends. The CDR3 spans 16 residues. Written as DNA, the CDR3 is TGTGCCAGCAGCTTAGGCAGGACTTTTATTACCGGTGAGCAGTACTTC. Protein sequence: CASSLGRTFITGEQYF. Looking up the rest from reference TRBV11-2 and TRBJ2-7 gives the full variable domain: EAGVAQSPRYKIIEKRQSVAFWCNPISGHATLYWYQQILGQGPKLLIQFQNNGVVDDSQLPKDRFSAERLKGVDSTLKIQPAKLEDSAVYLCASSLGRTFITGEQYFGPGTRLTVT.

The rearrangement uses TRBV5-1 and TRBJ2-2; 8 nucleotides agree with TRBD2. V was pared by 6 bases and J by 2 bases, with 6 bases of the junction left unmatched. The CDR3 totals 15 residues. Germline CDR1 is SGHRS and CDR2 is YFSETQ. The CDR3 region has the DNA TGCGCCAGCACCGGGGGGGGCAGAAACACCGGGGAGCTGTTTTTT. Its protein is CASTGGGRNTGELFF.